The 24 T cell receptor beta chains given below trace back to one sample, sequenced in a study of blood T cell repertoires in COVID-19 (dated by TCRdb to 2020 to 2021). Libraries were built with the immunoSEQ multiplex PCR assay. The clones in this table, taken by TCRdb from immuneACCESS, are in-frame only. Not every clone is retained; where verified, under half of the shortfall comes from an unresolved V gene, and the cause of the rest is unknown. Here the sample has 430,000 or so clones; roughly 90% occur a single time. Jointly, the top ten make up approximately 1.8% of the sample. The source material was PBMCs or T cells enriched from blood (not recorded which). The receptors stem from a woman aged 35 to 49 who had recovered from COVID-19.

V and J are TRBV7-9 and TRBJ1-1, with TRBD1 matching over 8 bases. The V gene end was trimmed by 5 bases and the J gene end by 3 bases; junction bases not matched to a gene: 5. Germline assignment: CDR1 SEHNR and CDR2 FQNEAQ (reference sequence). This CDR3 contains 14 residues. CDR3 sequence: CASSHQTGDTEAFF. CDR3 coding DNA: TGTGCCAGCAGCCATCAGACAGGGGACACTGAAGCTTTCTTT.

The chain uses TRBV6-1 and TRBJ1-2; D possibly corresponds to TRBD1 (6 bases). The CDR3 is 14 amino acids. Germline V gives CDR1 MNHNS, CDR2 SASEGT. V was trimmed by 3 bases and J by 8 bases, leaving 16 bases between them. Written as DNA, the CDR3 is TGTGCCAGCAGTGATTCACAGGGCCCTACGGGCTACACCTTC. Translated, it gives CASSDSQGPTGYTF.

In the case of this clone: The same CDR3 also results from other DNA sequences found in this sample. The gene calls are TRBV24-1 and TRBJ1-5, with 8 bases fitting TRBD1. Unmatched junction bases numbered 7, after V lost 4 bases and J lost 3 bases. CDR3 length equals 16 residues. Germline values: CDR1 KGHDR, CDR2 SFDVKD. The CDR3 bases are TGTGCCACCAGTGACCCGACAGGGGATTCCAATCAGCCCCAGCATTTT. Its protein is CATSDPTGDSNQPQHF.

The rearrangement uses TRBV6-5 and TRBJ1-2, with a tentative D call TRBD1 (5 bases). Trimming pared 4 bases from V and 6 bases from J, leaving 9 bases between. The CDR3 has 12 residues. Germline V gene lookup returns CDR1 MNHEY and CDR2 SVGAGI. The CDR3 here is CASSSSGHGYTF. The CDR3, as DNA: TGTGCCAGCAGTTCATCAGGGCATGGCTACACCTTC.

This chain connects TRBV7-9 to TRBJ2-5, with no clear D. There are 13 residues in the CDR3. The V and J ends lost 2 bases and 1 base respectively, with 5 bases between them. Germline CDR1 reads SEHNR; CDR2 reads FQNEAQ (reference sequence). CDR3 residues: CASSLLLQETQYF. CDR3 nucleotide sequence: TGTGCCAGCAGCTTACTACTCCAAGAGACCCAGTACTTC.

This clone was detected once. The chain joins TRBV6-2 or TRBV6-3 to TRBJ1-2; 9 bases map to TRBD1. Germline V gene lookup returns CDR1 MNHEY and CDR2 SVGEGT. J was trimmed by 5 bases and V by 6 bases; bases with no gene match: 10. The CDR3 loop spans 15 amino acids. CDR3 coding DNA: TGTGCCAGCAGCCGGGGGACAGGGTCCCGGTATGGCTACACCTTC. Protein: CASSRGTGSRYGYTF.

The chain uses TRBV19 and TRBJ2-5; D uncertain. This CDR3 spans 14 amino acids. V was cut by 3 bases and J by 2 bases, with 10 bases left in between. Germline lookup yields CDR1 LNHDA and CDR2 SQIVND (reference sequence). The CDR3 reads CASSILVDQETQYF. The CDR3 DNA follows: TGTGCCAGTAGTATCCTAGTGGATCAAGAGACCCAGTACTTC.

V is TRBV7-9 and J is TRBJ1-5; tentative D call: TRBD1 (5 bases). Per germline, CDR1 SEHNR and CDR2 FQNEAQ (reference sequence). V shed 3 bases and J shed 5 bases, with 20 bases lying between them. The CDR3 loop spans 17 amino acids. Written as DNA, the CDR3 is TGTGCCAGCAGCTTTTCCCCCGGCACACAGGACGATCAGCCCCAGCATTTT. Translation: CASSFSPGTQDDQPQHF.

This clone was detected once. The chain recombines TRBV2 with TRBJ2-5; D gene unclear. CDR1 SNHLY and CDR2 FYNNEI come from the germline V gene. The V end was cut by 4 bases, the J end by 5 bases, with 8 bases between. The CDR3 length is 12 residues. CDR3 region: CASSVERETQYF. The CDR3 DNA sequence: TGTGCCAGCAGTGTTGAGAGGGAGACCCAGTACTTC.

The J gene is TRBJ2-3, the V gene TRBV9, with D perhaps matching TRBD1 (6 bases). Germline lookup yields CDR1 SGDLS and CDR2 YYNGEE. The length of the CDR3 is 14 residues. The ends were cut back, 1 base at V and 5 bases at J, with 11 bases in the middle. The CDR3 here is CASSVISGVDTQYF. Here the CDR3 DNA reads TGTGCCAGCAGCGTAATTTCAGGGGTAGATACGCAGTATTTT.

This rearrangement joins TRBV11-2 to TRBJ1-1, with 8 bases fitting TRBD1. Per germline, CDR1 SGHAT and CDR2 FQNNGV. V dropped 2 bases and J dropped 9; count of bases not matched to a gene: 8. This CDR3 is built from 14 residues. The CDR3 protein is CASSLLVTGAQAFF. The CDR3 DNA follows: TGTGCCAGCAGCTTATTGGTGACAGGGGCCCAAGCTTTCTTT.

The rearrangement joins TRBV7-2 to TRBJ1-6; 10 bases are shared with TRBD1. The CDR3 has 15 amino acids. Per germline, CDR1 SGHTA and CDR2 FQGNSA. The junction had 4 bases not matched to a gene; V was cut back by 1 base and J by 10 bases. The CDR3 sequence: CASSLVTGGNSPLHF. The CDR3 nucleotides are TGTGCCAGCAGCTTAGTGACAGGGGGCAACTCACCCCTCCACTTT.

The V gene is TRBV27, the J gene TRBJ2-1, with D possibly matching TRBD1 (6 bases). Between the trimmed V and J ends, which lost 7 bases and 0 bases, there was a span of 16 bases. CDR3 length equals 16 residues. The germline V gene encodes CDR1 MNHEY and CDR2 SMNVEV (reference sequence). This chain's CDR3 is CASIPGTGLSYNEQFF. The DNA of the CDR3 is TGTGCCAGCATTCCCGGTACAGGGCTCTCCTACAATGAGCAGTTCTTC.

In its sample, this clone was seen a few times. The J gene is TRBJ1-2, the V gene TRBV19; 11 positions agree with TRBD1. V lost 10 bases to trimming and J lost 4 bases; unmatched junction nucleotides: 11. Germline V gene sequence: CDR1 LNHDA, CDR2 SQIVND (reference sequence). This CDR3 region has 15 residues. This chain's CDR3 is CATRDRGTTGYGYTF. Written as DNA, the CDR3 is TGTGCCACGAGGGACAGGGGGACAACCGGCTATGGCTACACCTTC.

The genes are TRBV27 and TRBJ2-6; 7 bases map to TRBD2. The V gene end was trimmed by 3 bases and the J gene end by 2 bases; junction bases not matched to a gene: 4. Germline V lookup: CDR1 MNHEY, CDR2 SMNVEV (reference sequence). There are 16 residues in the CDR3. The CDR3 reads CASSFSGTTGANVLTF. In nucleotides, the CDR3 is TGTGCCAGCAGTTTCTCCGGGACTACTGGGGCCAACGTCCTGACTTTC.

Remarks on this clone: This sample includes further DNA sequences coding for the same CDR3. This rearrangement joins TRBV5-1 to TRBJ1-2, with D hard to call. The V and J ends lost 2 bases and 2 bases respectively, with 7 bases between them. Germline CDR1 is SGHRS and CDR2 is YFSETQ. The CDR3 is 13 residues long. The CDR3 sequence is CASSLTVNYGYTF. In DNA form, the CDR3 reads TGCGCCAGCAGCTTAACGGTAAACTATGGCTACACCTTC.

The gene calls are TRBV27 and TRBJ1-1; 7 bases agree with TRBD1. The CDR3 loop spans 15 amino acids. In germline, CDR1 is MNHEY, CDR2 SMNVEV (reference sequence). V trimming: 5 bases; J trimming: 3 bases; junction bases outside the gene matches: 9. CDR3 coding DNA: TGTGCCAGCAGTCACCCACGACAGGGTGACACTGAAGCTTTCTTT. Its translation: CASSHPRQGDTEAFF.

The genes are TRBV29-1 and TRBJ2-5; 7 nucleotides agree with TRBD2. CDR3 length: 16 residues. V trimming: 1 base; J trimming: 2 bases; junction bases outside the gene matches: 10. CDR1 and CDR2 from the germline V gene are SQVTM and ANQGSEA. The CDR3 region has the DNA TGCAGCGTTGAAGGGGGGAGGGATTGGGGACAAGAGACCCAGTACTTC. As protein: CSVEGGRDWGQETQYF. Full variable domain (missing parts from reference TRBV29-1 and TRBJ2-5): SAVISQKPSRDICQRGTSLTIQCQVDSQVTMMFWYRQQPGQSLTLIATANQGSEATYESGFVIDKFPISRPNLTFSTLTVSNMSPEDSSIYLCSVEGGRDWGQETQYFGPGTRLLVL.

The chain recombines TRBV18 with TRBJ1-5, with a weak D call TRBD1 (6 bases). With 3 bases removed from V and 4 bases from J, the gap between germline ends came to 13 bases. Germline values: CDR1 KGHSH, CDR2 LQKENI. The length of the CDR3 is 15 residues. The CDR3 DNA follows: TGTGCCAGCTCACCGCCAGGGGCCAGAAATCAGCCCCAGCATTTT. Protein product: CASSPPGARNQPQHF.

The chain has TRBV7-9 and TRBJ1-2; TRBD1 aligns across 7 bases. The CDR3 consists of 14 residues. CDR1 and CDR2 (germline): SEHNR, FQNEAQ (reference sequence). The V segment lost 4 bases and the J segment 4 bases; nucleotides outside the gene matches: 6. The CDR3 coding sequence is TGTGCCAGCAGCTCAGCGACAGGGATCTATGGCTACACCTTC. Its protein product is CASSSATGIYGYTF. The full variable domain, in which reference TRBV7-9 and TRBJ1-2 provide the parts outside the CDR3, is DTGVSQNPRHKITKRGQNVTFRCDPISEHNRLYWYRQTLGQGPEFLTYFQNEAQLEKSRLLSDRFSAERPKGSFSTLEIQRTEQGDSAMYLCASSSATGIYGYTFGSGTRLTVV.

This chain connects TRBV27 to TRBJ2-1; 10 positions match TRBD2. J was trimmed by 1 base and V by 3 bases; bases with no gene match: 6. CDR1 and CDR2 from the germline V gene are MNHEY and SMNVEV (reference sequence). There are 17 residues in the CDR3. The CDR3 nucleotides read TGTGCCAGCAGTTTTTGGCTAGCGGGAGAATCCTACAATGAGCAGTTCTTC. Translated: CASSFWLAGESYNEQFF.

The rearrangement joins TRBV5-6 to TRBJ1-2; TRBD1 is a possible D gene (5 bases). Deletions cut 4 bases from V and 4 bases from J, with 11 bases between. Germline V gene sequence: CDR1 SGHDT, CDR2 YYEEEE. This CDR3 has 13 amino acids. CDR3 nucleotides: TGTGCCAGCAGCCGGATGGGGCTCTATGGCTACACCTTC. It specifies CASSRMGLYGYTF.

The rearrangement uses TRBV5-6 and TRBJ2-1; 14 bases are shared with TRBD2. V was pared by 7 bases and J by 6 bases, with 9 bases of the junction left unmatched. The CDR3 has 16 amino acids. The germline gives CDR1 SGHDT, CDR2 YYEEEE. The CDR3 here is CASSTPGLAGANEQFF. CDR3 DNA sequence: TGTGCCAGCTCCACCCCGGGACTAGCGGGAGCCAATGAGCAGTTCTTC.

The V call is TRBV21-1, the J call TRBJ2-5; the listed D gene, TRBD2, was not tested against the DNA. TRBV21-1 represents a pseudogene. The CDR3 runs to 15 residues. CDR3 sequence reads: CASTIATGYQETQYF. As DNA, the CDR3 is TGTGCCAGCACCATCGCGACTGGGTACCAAGAGACCCAGTACTTC.